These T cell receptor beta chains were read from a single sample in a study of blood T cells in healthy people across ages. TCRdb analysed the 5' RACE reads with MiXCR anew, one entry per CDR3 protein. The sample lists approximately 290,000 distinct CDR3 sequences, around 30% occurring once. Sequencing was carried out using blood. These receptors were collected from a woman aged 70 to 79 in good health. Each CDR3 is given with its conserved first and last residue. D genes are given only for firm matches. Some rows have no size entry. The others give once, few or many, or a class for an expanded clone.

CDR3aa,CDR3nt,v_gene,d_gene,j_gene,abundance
CASSQGAADYGYTF,TGCGCCAGCAGCCAAGGGGCAGCCGACTATGGCTACACCTTC,TRBV4-1,.,TRBJ1-2,once
CSAGRSRGQTQYF,TGCAGTGCGGGAAGAAGTAGGGGACAGACCCAGTACTTC,TRBV20-1,.,TRBJ2-5,few
CASSFRDRWTRELFF,TGTGCCAGCAGTTTTAGGGACAGGTGGACCAGGGAGCTGTTTTTT,TRBV28,TRBD1,TRBJ2-2,few
CASSLQTPNTDTQYF,TGCGCCAGCAGCTTGCAAACCCCCAACACAGATACGCAGTATTTT,TRBV5-1,.,TRBJ2-3,many
CASRSSRGWGTGELFF,TGTGCCAGCAGATCCTCCAGGGGTTGGGGAACCGGGGAGCTGTTTTTT,TRBV12-3/TRBV12-4,.,TRBJ2-2,few
CASSLSGAQETQYF,TGTGCCAGCAGCCTCTCAGGGGCCCAAGAGACCCAGTACTTC,TRBV7-2,.,TRBJ2-5,few
CAISESTGERGYEQYF,TGTGCCATCAGTGAGTCGACAGGGGAGCGTGGTTACGAGCAGTACTTC,TRBV10-3,TRBD1,TRBJ2-7,.
CASSYSNPSGEKLFF,TGTGCCAGCAGTTACTCGAACCCGTCCGGTGAAAAACTGTTTTTT,TRBV6-2/TRBV6-3,.,TRBJ1-4,.
CSARNGNIQYF,TGCAGTGCTAGAAACGGAAACATTCAGTACTTC,TRBV20-1,.,TRBJ2-4,few
CASTAGTSYNSPLHF,TGCGCCAGCACAGCGGGGACCTCCTATAATTCACCCCTCCACTTT,TRBV5-1,.,TRBJ1-6,.
CASISIANYGYTF,TGTGCCAGCATTAGTATCGCTAACTATGGCTACACCTTC,TRBV28,.,TRBJ1-2,.
CASSLYGTSGRARNIQYF,TGTGCCAGCAGCTTATACGGGACTAGCGGGAGGGCCAGGAACATTCAGTACTTC,TRBV7-2,TRBD2,TRBJ2-4,.
CSASLDIPQHF,TGCAGTGCTAGTCTTGATATACCCCAGCATTTT,TRBV20-1,.,TRBJ1-5,few
CASSPDRGGYGYTF,TGCGCCAGCAGCCCGGACAGGGGTGGCTATGGCTACACCTTC,TRBV5-1,TRBD1,TRBJ1-2,.
CASSPGLAGEQYF,TGTGCCAGCAGCCCGGGACTAGCGGGCGAGCAGTACTTC,TRBV11-2,TRBD2,TRBJ2-7,few
CASSLTTNYGYTF,TGTGCCAGCAGTCTCACTACTAACTATGGCTACACCTTC,TRBV28,.,TRBJ1-2,few
CASRLQGAGYGYTF,TGTGCCAGCAGATTACAGGGGGCAGGCTATGGCTACACCTTC,TRBV11-2,TRBD1,TRBJ1-2,few
CASSFRDSGSYEQYF,TGTGCCAGCAGCTTCCGGGACTCCGGCTCCTACGAGCAGTACTTC,TRBV12-3/TRBV12-4,.,TRBJ2-7,many
CASGGPFSYEQYF,TGTGCCAGCGGGGGCCCCTTCTCCTACGAGCAGTACTTC,TRBV28,.,TRBJ2-7,.
CASSPRDYQAGETQYF,TGTGCCAGCTCACCGAGGGACTACCAAGCGGGAGAGACCCAGTACTTC,TRBV18,TRBD2,TRBJ2-5,few
CASSGGRGGGAGSYNEQFF,TGTGCCAGCAGTGGGGGGAGGGGTGGCGGAGCCGGCTCCTACAATGAGCAGTTCTTC,TRBV2,TRBD2,TRBJ2-1,many
CASSSSGPEGEKLFF,TGTGCCAGCAGTTCCTCAGGTCCCGAGGGGGAAAAACTGTTTTTT,TRBV6-6,.,TRBJ1-4,few
CASSYSSGGAESPLHF,TGTGCCAGCAGTTACTCGTCAGGGGGCGCGGAATCACCCCTCCACTTT,TRBV6-5,TRBD1,TRBJ1-6,.
CASSPGSQAYEQYF,TGTGCCAGCTCACCAGGGAGCCAAGCCTACGAGCAGTACTTC,TRBV18,.,TRBJ2-7,few
CANSPKASGRAHTDTQYF,TGCGCCAACAGCCCCAAAGCTAGCGGGAGGGCCCACACAGATACGCAGTATTTT,TRBV4-1,TRBD2,TRBJ2-3,few
CASSLNSGDTEAFF,TGTGCCAGCAGTTTAAACAGTGGGGACACTGAAGCTTTCTTT,TRBV27,.,TRBJ1-1,.
CASSQETAGASGDTQYF,TGTGCCAGCAGCCAAGAAACGGCGGGAGCTTCTGGGGATACGCAGTATTTT,TRBV3-1,TRBD2,TRBJ2-3,once
CASSLVLGSGPQHF,TGTGCCAGCAGCTTAGTTTTGGGATCGGGGCCCCAGCATTTT,TRBV7-6,.,TRBJ1-5,few
CASSQWGRGETQYF,TGTGCCAGCAGCCAGTGGGGGCGTGGCGAGACCCAGTACTTC,TRBV7-9,.,TRBJ2-5,.
CASSPTPQGTGTEAFF,TGTGCCAGCTCACCGACGCCTCAGGGGACGGGGACTGAAGCTTTCTTT,TRBV18,.,TRBJ1-1,.
CASSQGHLTGELFF,TGCGCCAGCAGCCAAGGGCACCTTACCGGGGAGCTGTTTTTT,TRBV4-3,.,TRBJ2-2,few
CASSLSVGPETQYF,TGTGCCAGCAGTTTATCAGTGGGCCCAGAGACCCAGTACTTC,TRBV28,.,TRBJ2-5,few